This T cell receptor (beta chain) was obtained from a study of T cell responses to AZD1222 COVID-19 vaccine (dated by TCRdb to the early 2020s). With regard to the full study: Because spike-specific TCR depth and breadth did not differ between the two schedules, AZD1222 recipients who got a second dose at roughly 4 weeks were pooled with those who got a second dose at roughly 12 weeks. A total of 230 to 250 trial participants underwent TCR sequencing, of whom approximately 200 had received two doses of AZD1222 and roughly 26 had received two doses of the MenACWY control vaccine. Trial participants were enrolled by age into subgroups of 18-55, 56-69 and 70-plus years, and around 150, 29 and 61 TCR-sequenced participants, respectively, were included in these subgroups.

Broad study findings and their caveats: Conclusions about previously exposed vaccinees are limited because only six or seven AZD1222 recipients were SARS-CoV-2 seropositive at baseline. In the small 56-69-year group, the increase in depth fell short of significance, most likely because of low power. Vaccine-associated CD4 TCRs spanned the whole spike protein, with dominant responses in regions 160-218 and 743-854. Participants were mostly white British, with more females than males. The authors suggested clonal diversity may have been underestimated. Nearly half of unique spike-specific TCRs reportedly recognized epitopes outside regions mutated in the B.1.351 and B.1.1.7 variants. Because no day 14 peak-response samples were available, the repertoires could be characterized only after the peak T cell response. Spike-specific TCR breadth and depth rose significantly after two AZD1222 doses compared with day 0 and with MenACWY recipients.

Per the publication, the time point label means: baseline before first vaccination. Vaccinee samples came from UK trials COV001 and COV002, including a single-blind randomized controlled phase 2/3 trial of AZD1222 (ChAdOx1 nCoV-19) in healthy adults. For TCRbeta chain sequencing, PBMC samples were collected from trial participants at day 0 and at day 28 after the second dose. The cysteine opens and the phenylalanine closes a CDR3 of 18 amino acids. Only the CDR3 region is kept as DNA, spanning 54 bases read in frame from base 1. Trimming costs V 1 base and J 0 bases, and their ends lie 19 bases apart. Per the germline V gene (reference sequence), LGHDT is the CDR1 and YNNKEL is the CDR2. The CDR3 regions of human TCRbeta chains were subjected to immunosequencing. In the paper's pipeline: TCRs in the repertoires were matched against a reference library of SARS-CoV-2-specific TCRs that had been generated with the MIRA antigen-specificity platform. Breadth was defined as the fraction of unique TCRs that were SARS-CoV-2-associated, and depth was defined as the fraction of total T cells that were SARS-CoV-2-associated. Each spike-specific TCR was assigned to its reactive spike region and to a CD4 or CD8 class using the MIRA data. Log10-transformed breadth and depth values were compared by one-way ANOVA with Sidak's multiple comparisons tests. TCRdb limited this immuneACCESS table to in-frame rearrangements with V and J called. A share of clones is missing; checked studies link under half to unresolved V genes, and the rest is unexplained. V, J and clone size reflect that table, while D and trimming were determined from the DNA. Within this sample are around 140,000 clones, with about 91% of them counted one time only. The leading ten clones occupy 1.1% to 1.5% of the sample.

As concerns this clone: This receptor's antigen is unknown. No qualities accompany the bases; no much larger clone lies one base away.

The rearrangement combines TRBV3-1 (or the pseudogene TRBV3-2) with TRBJ2-7; TRBD1 might be the D gene, on 6 matching bases. The TCR was taken from an adult in good health. The sequences come from peripheral blood, collected on day 0 of AZD1222 vaccination. This receptor carries the CDR3 CASSQVGPAGESSYEQYF. The DNA sequence reads TGTGCCAGCAGCCAAGTCGGCCCGGCAGGGGAGAGCTCCTACGAGCAGTACTTC.